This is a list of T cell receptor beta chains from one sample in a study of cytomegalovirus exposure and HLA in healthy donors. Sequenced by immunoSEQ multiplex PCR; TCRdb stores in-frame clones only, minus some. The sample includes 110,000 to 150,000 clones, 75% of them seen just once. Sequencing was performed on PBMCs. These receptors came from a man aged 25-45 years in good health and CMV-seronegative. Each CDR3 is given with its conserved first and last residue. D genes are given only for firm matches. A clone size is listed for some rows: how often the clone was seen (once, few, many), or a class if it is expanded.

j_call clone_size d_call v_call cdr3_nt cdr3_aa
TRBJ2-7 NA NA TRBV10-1 TGCGCCAGCAGTGAGGCTACTTCCTACGAGCAGTACTTC CASSEATSYEQYF
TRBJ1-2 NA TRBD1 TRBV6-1 TGTGCCAGCAGTGAAGTCCAGGGGGCGGGTTATGGCTACACCTTC CASSEVQGAGYGYTF
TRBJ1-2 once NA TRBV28 TGTGCCAGCAGTTTATCCCGGGGTGAGGTTGGCTACACCTTC CASSLSRGEVGYTF
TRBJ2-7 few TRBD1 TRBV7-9 TGTGCCAGCAGCGAATGGACAGGGACCTACGAGCAGTACTTC CASSEWTGTYEQYF
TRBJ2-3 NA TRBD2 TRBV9 TGTGCCAGCAGCGTAGGGACTAGCGGGCCCCCAGATACGCAGTATTTT CASSVGTSGPPDTQYF
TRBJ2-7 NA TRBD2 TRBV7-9 TGTGCCAGCAGCCTCATCGCGGCGGGAGCCTCCTACGAGCAGTACTTC CASSLIAAGASYEQYF
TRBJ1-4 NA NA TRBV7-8 TGTGCCAGCAGCTTTTACAGGGACGGAGAAAAACTGTTTTTT CASSFYRDGEKLFF
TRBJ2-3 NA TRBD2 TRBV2 TGTGCCAGCAGCGGGACTAGCGGGGGATTCACAGATACGCAGTATTTT CASSGTSGGFTDTQYF
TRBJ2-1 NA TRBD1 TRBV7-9 TGTGCCAGCAGTTCCCCGGGACAGGGGAATGAGCAGTTCTTC CASSSPGQGNEQFF
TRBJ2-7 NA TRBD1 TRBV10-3 TGTGCCATCACTCCCGACAGGGAACTCTACGAGCAGTACTTC CAITPDRELYEQYF
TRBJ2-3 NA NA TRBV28 TGTGCCAGCAGTTCTCCCCCCGGAGCAGAATCTAGCACAGATACGCAGTATTTT CASSSPPGAESSTDTQYF
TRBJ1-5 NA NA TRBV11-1 TGTGCCAGCAGCTTATCCCCCTCGCGGCCCCAGCATTTT CASSLSPSRPQHF
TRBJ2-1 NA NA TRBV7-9 TGTGCCAGCAGCCCCCCCAGGGCCTCCTACAATGAGCAGTTCTTC CASSPPRASYNEQFF
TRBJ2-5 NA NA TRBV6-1 TGTGCCAGCAGCCGGACAGACCAAGAGACCCAGTACTTC CASSRTDQETQYF
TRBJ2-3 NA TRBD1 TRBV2 TGTGCCAGCAACTTTGGACAGGGAAGGACAGATACGCAGTATTTT CASNFGQGRTDTQYF
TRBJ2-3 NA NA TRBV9 TGTGCCAGCAGCGTTAGGGGGGGCGATAACACAGATACGCAGTATTTT CASSVRGGDNTDTQYF
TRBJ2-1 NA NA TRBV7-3 TGTGCCAGCAGCCCTCCGGGACTTACCTACAATGAGCAGTTCTTC CASSPPGLTYNEQFF
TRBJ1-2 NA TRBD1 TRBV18 TGTGCCAGCTCATCCGACAGGGAAGGCGGCTACACCTTC CASSSDREGGYTF
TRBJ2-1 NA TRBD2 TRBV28 TGTGCCAGCAGTTCCTTAGCGGGAGAGGGCCTCTACAATGAGCAGTTCTTC CASSSLAGEGLYNEQFF
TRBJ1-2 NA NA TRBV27 TGTGCCAGCAGTTCTAGCAGGCTTACCTCCTTCTATGGCTACACCTTC CASSSSRLTSFYGYTF
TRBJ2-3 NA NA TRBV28 TGTGCCAGCACCCGACTAAACTCGGTGGCAGATACGCAGTATTTT CASTRLNSVADTQYF
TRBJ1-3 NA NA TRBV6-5 TGTGCCGCGGGGATGTTTTCTGGAAACACCATATATTTT CAAGMFSGNTIYF